This T cell receptor beta chain was obtained from a study of a mutant IDH1 vaccine in newly diagnosed glioma. The overall study: Eight vaccine doses were administered to patients at weeks 1, 3, 5, 7, 11, 15, 19 and 23. Initiation of the vaccine course occurred 4-6 weeks after radiotherapy alone, or alongside temozolomide cycles.

Time point defined: week 11, during vaccination. The study gave 300 ug of mutant IDH1 20-mer peptide per vaccine dose, with topical imiquimod. The table came from immunoSEQ multiplex PCR; TCRdb's copy has only in-frame clones and leaves some out. The sample lists 100,000 to 120,000 clones, roughly nine tenths occurring once. CDR3 size: 12 residues. Germline CDR1 and CDR2: SNHLY and FYNNEI. Trimming took 6 bases from V and 2 from J, leaving 8 bases between them. As for this clone: Its antigen is not identified.

The sample in question was PBMCs, obtained from a glioma patient whose treatment included an IDH1 peptide vaccine. The receptor comes from a woman aged 50 to 60 with glioma. This rearrangement joins TRBV2 to TRBJ2-7; D is possibly TRBD2 (5 bases). The CDR3, as DNA: TGTGCCAGCAGACTAGAAACCTACGAGCAGTACTTC. This sequence encodes CASRLETYEQYF.